The 22 T cell receptor beta chains reported below all come from one sample, sequenced in a study of OX40 agonist ivuxolimab in advanced cancers. Library prep was done by the immunoSEQ multiplex PCR assay. The clones in this table, taken by TCRdb from immuneACCESS, are in-frame only. Not every clone is retained; where verified, under half of the shortfall comes from an unresolved V gene, and the cause of the rest is unknown. The sample table records roughly 65,000 clones; around 86% of these occur just once. The ten largest make up over 0.3% of the sample. The sequencing used CD4+ or CD8+ T cells sorted from blood, collected in a trial of the OX40 agonist ivuxolimab. The receptors derive from an adult with an advanced solid tumor such as melanoma, head and neck, liver or kidney cancer.

The chain joins TRBV10-1 to TRBJ2-5; D may match TRBD1 or TRBD2 (5 bases each). The germline V gene has CDR1 WNHNN and CDR2 SYGVQD (reference sequence). The CDR3 runs 14 residues. V dropped 7 bases and J dropped 2 bases, with 14 bases sitting between them. The CDR3 region has the DNA TGCGCCAGCAACCCGGGAAAGGGGCAAGAGACCCAGTACTTC. Its protein product is CASNPGKGQETQYF.

CDR3 residues: CASGGQSPYEQYF. CDR3 DNA sequence: TGTGCCAGCGGGGGCCAGTCCCCCTACGAGCAGTACTTC. The chain has TRBV6-5 and TRBJ2-7; perhaps TRBD1 as D (6 bases). Between the trimmed V and J ends, which lost 8 bases and 2 bases, there was a span of 13 bases. This CDR3 contains 13 residues. Germline V gives CDR1 MNHEY, CDR2 SVGAGI.

The rearrangement joins TRBV5-4 to TRBJ2-7, with TRBD1 identical over 7 bases. Germline V gene sequence: CDR1 SGHNT, CDR2 YYREEE (reference sequence). There are 17 residues in the CDR3. J was trimmed by 2 bases and V by 4 bases; bases with no gene match: 15. CDR3 loop: CASSLTPFQGEPYEQYF. In DNA, the CDR3 is TGTGCCAGCAGCCTTACCCCATTTCAGGGGGAGCCCTACGAGCAGTACTTC.

This chain uses TRBV5-6 with TRBJ2-7; the match to TRBD2 covers 11 bases. V trimming: 0 bases; J trimming: 3 bases; junction bases outside the gene matches: 2. The CDR3 covers 15 residues. CDR1 is SGHDT, CDR2 YYEEEE, per germline. The CDR3 bases are TGTGCCAGCAGCTTGGGACTAGCGGGAATCTACGAGCAGTACTTC. It codes for CASSLGLAGIYEQYF.

The chain employs TRBV5-1 and TRBJ1-1; D ambiguous. CDR1 is SGHRS and CDR2 is YFSETQ in the germline V gene. V lost 2 bases and J lost 3, with 11 bases in between. The CDR3 consists of 14 residues. As DNA, the CDR3 is TGCGCCAGCAGCTTATCCGAGGGCCACACTGAAGCTTTCTTT. The encoded protein is CASSLSEGHTEAFF.

The CDR3 loop is CASSLRSYSNQPQHF. DNA of the CDR3: TGTGCCAGCAGCCTCCGTTCTTATAGCAATCAGCCCCAGCATTTT. The chain carries TRBV7-7 and TRBJ1-5; no firm D call. CDR3 size: 15 residues. Germline V CDR1 and CDR2: SSHAT, FNYEAQ (reference sequence). The ends were cut back, 5 bases at V and 0 bases at J, with 11 bases in the middle.

V usage is TRBV6-7 and J usage is TRBJ1-5, with TRBD1 matching over 9 bases. TRBV6-7 is an open reading frame, and its role is uncertain. J gave up 5 bases and V 0 bases, and 5 bases lay outside the gene matches. This CDR3 region has 16 residues. The CDR3 spells CASSYSRQGDHQPQHF. The CDR3 DNA is TGTGCCAGCAGTTACTCCCGACAGGGGGACCATCAGCCCCAGCATTTT.

The chain recombines TRBV4-3 with TRBJ1-2; TRBD1 might be the D (5 bases). Germline V gives CDR1 LGHNA, CDR2 YSLEER. The V and J ends lost 3 bases and 12 bases respectively, with 17 bases between them. This CDR3 comprises 13 residues. CDR3 DNA: TGCGCCAGCAGCCAGATCCAGGGTTCGGAGAACACCTTC. Translation gives CASSQIQGSENTF.

The J gene is TRBJ2-3, the V gene TRBV10-3; 9 nucleotides line up with TRBD2. V was pared by 4 bases and J by 2 bases, with 1 base of the junction left unmatched. The CDR3 runs to 14 residues. From germline, CDR1 is ENHRY and CDR2 SYGVKD. The CDR3 bases are TGTGCCATCAGTGGCGGGGGGGCCACAGATACGCAGTATTTT. This translates into CAISGGGATDTQYF.

This rearrangement joins TRBV28 to TRBJ1-4; a weak D match, TRBD1 (6 bases). The germline V and J ends were trimmed by 3 bases and 1 base, with 12 bases remaining between them. CDR3 length equals 16 residues. The germline V gene encodes CDR1 MDHEN and CDR2 SYDVKM. The CDR3 loop is CASSFQETGTNEKLFF. In nucleotides, the CDR3 is TGTGCCAGCAGTTTCCAAGAGACAGGAACTAATGAAAAACTGTTTTTT.

The chain links TRBV6-5 to TRBJ2-5; the match to TRBD1 covers 7 bases. This CDR3 has 16 residues. J gave up 0 bases and V 2 bases, and 6 bases lay outside the gene matches. Germline CDR1 is MNHEY and CDR2 is SVGAGI. CDR3 amino acids: CASSYTIQGYQETQYF. The CDR3, as DNA: TGTGCCAGCAGTTACACGATACAGGGGTACCAAGAGACCCAGTACTTC.

V usage is TRBV6-5 and J usage is TRBJ1-5; D gene ambiguous. The CDR3 totals 13 residues. The germline V gene encodes CDR1 MNHEY and CDR2 SVGAGI. Trimming shortened V by 5 bases and J by 7 bases, and 12 bases separated the two germline ends. CDR3 amino acids: CASSPNTGQPQHF. CDR3 in DNA: TGTGCCAGCAGTCCGAACACGGGACAGCCCCAGCATTTT.

The J gene is TRBJ2-7, the V gene TRBV15, with 7 positions matching TRBD1. After removal of 0 bases from V and 6 bases from J, the junction contained 5 bases not matched to a gene. Germline loops: CDR1 LNHNV, CDR2 YYDKDF (reference sequence). This CDR3 region has 14 residues. The chain's CDR3 is CATSRDRQGREQYF. As DNA, the CDR3 is TGTGCCACCAGCAGAGATAGACAGGGTCGCGAGCAGTACTTC.

The chain combines TRBV6-4 with TRBJ2-7; D is uncertain. The CDR3 is 12 residues long. V was shortened by 4 bases and J by 7 bases, with 11 bases between the two germline ends. CDR1 and CDR2 from the germline V gene are MRHNA and SNTAGT. The CDR3 sequence: CASSAFGSEQYF. The DNA for the CDR3 is TGTGCCAGCAGTGCCTTCGGGTCGGAGCAGTACTTC.

The chain is built from TRBV5-4 and TRBJ1-6, with TRBD1 matching 7 bases. From germline, CDR1 is SGHNT and CDR2 YYREEE (reference sequence). The V and J ends lost 4 bases and 14 bases, in that order; junction bases with no gene match: 18. The CDR3 sequence is 16 residues long. The CDR3 loop reads CASSEGGAAFLGALHF. In DNA form, the CDR3 reads TGTGCCAGCAGCGAAGGGGGCGCAGCCTTCCTTGGGGCCCTCCACTTT. The full variable domain, rest sourced from reference TRBV5-4 and TRBJ1-6, is ETGVTQSPTHLIKTRGQQVTLRCSSQSGHNTVSWYQQALGQGPQFIFQYYREEENGRGNFPPRFSGLQFPNYSSELNVNALELDDSALYLCASSEGGAAFLGALHFGNGTRLTVT.

V gene TRBV5-1 combines with J gene TRBJ2-3; either TRBD1 or TRBD2 may fit D (5 bases each). The V end was cut by 0 bases, the J end by 0 bases, with 11 bases between. The V gene's germline CDR1 is SGHRS and CDR2 YFSETQ. The CDR3 has 16 residues. This chain's CDR3 is CASSLDLRGSTDTQYF. CDR3 DNA sequence: TGCGCCAGCAGCTTGGATCTTCGGGGCAGCACAGATACGCAGTATTTT. The full variable domain, rest sourced from reference TRBV5-1 and TRBJ2-3, is KAGVTQTPRYLIKTRGQQVTLSCSPISGHRSVSWYQQTPGQGLQFLFEYFSETQRNKGNFPGRFSGRQFSNSRSEMNVSTLELGDSALYLCASSLDLRGSTDTQYFGPGTRLTVL.

This clone was counted a few times. The gene calls are TRBV11-2 and TRBJ1-2, with no clear D. Germline V gene lookup returns CDR1 SGHAT and CDR2 FQNNGV. This CDR3 is 12 amino acids long. V lost 0 bases and J lost 7, with 6 bases in between. DNA of the CDR3: TGTGCCAGCAGCTTAGAAGGGCTTGGCTACACCTTC. This translates into CASSLEGLGYTF. The variable domain in full, with the rest retrieved from reference TRBV11-2 and TRBJ1-2, is EAGVAQSPRYKIIEKRQSVAFWCNPISGHATLYWYQQILGQGPKLLIQFQNNGVVDDSQLPKDRFSAERLKGVDSTLKIQPAKLEDSAVYLCASSLEGLGYTFGSGTRLTVV.

This chain links TRBV6-1 with TRBJ2-1, with D perhaps matching TRBD2 (6 bases). This CDR3 is built from 17 residues. Germline-derived CDR1 and CDR2 are MNHNS and SASEGT. V gave up 1 base and J gave up 7 bases, with 20 bases separating them. The CDR3 sequence is CASSEGASASPLNEQFF. The CDR3 DNA follows: TGTGCCAGCAGTGAAGGGGCTAGCGCTTCCCCTTTGAATGAGCAGTTCTTC.

The chain joins TRBV6-4 to TRBJ1-2, with D hard to call. Germline-derived CDR1 and CDR2 are MRHNA and SNTAGT. CDR3 size: 14 residues. V was clipped by 7 bases and J by 4 bases, with 16 bases between them. CDR3 sequence reads: CASNSPPELYGYTF. In nucleotides, the CDR3 is TGTGCCAGCAACTCTCCTCCGGAACTCTATGGCTACACCTTC.

The rearrangement joins TRBV5-4 to TRBJ2-3, with D maybe TRBD1 (5 bases). The ends were cut back, 2 bases at V and 4 bases at J, with 14 bases in the middle. Germline-derived CDR1 and CDR2 are SGHNT and YYREEE (reference sequence). The CDR3 spans 15 residues. The CDR3 DNA reads as TGTGCCAGCAGCTTTAGGGCAGGGTCAGCAGATACGCAGTATTTT. Translation: CASSFRAGSADTQYF. Using reference TRBV5-4 and TRBJ2-3 for the parts outside the CDR3, the full variable domain is ETGVTQSPTHLIKTRGQQVTLRCSSQSGHNTVSWYQQALGQGPQFIFQYYREEENGRGNFPPRFSGLQFPNYSSELNVNALELDDSALYLCASSFRAGSADTQYFGPGTRLTVL.

V and J are TRBV7-9 and TRBJ2-3; 7 positions match TRBD2. The J segment lost 5 bases and the V segment lost 5 bases, leaving 10 bases of the junction unmatched. From germline, CDR1 is SEHNR and CDR2 FQNEAQ (reference sequence). The CDR3 covers 15 residues. The CDR3 sequence is CASSPQAGKGDTQYF. CDR3 bases: TGTGCCAGCAGCCCGCAAGCGGGGAAGGGAGATACGCAGTATTTT.

This clone occurred once. This chain joins TRBV18 and TRBJ1-3; D is ambiguous. The V gene lost 2 bases and the J gene lost 0 bases, with 11 bases spanning the gap. CDR3 length: 16 residues. CDR1 and CDR2 from the germline V gene are KGHSH and LQKENI. The CDR3 is CASSPKPVISGNTIYF. The DNA of the CDR3 is TGTGCCAGCTCACCAAAGCCAGTAATCTCTGGAAACACCATATATTTT.